This T cell receptor beta chain came from a study of OX40 agonist ivuxolimab in advanced cancers. At the level of the whole study: Ivuxolimab was a fully human IgG2 agonistic monoclonal antibody targeting the costimulatory receptor OX40 (CD134). Partial responses were achieved by three dose-escalation patients, of whom one had hepatocellular carcinoma and two had cutaneous melanoma. Among the 52 dose-escalation patients, roughly 20 had hepatocellular carcinoma, approximately 15 melanoma, 9 renal cell carcinoma and 9 head and neck cancer. The paper covers the monotherapy dose-escalation part of the phase I ivuxolimab trial, which included N of about 56 patients. A male proportion of roughly 80% and a mean age of about 60 years, ranging from roughly 23 to 80, were recorded for the dose-escalation cohort. Intravenous ivuxolimab was administered to patients every 2 weeks at six dose levels: 0.01, 0.1, 0.3, 1.5, 3 and 10 mg/kg. Patients were allowed to have had prior anti-PD-1, anti-PD-L1 or anti-CTLA-4 therapy, and 40% of the dose-escalation patients had been treated with checkpoint inhibitors. The purpose of peripheral TCRbeta sequencing was to test whether ivuxolimab changed TCR sequence diversity and led to clonal T-cell expansion. Study-wide conclusions, independent of this receptor: At doses from 0.1 to 3.0 mg/kg, clonal expansion was seen in both CD4+ and CD8+ blood T cells between baseline and week 6. Low levels of normalized T-cell clonal expansion were also seen in some patients who did not respond. The antigen specificity of the clonally expanded peripheral T cells was not determined. On average, CD8+ T cells showed more expanded clones than CD4+ T cells after ivuxolimab. In the 0.1-3.0 mg/kg groups, partial responders were among the patients with the lowest normalized peripheral clonal expansion, particularly in CD8+ T cells.

Patients with autoimmune disease history or receiving systemic immunosuppression were excluded from the trial. Peripheral blood for TCR sequencing was collected from all dose cohorts at baseline, on cycle 4 day 1, and on cycle 7 day 1. The samples were taken from a phase I, first-in-human, multicenter, open-label dose-escalation trial of ivuxolimab. Adults with locally advanced or metastatic head and neck squamous cell, hepatocellular, melanoma or renal cell carcinoma were enrolled in the trial. Before TCR sequencing, CD4+ and CD8+ T cells were separately sorted from peripheral blood. To sequence the TCRbeta CDR3 region, genomic DNA was isolated from the sorted cells. TCRbeta CDR3 regions were sequenced using the immunoSEQ Assay. The clones in this table, taken by TCRdb from immuneACCESS, are in-frame only. Not every clone is retained; where verified, under half of the shortfall comes from an unresolved V gene, and the cause of the rest is unknown. This sample comprises about 42,000 clones, 82% of them detected only once. The top ten clones comprise roughly 24% of the sample.

A remark on this clone: Its antigen remains undetermined. Per-base quality was not reported, and no clone a single base away is much larger than it.

The germline V gene (reference sequence) provides CDR1 LNHDA and CDR2 SQIVND. The CDR3 contains 15 residues, cysteine and phenylalanine counted. Just the 45-base CDR3 DNA is kept, in frame starting at base 1. V is clipped by 4 bases and J by 4 bases, and the sequence between their germline boundaries is 16 bases long. The rearranged chain carries TRBV19 and TRBJ1-1; no D gene can be assigned with confidence. This receptor was identified in an adult with an advanced solid tumor such as melanoma, head and neck, liver or kidney cancer. Source: CD4+ or CD8+ T cells sorted from blood, taken in a trial of the OX40 agonist ivuxolimab. The nucleotide sequence is given as TGTGCCAGTAGTACCGGTCCCCTGGGAGGCACTGAAGCTTTCTTT. It translates to CASSTGPLGGTEAFF.